This TCR beta chain stems from a study of shared clonotypes between healthy human individuals. CD45RO-negative CD8 cells positively selected for CCR7 made up the naive population, which excluded terminally differentiated effector memory CD45RA+ cells. The CDR3 loop spans 14 amino acids. The ends lost 3 bases at V and 7 bases at J; junction bases unmatched: 5. Germline loops: CDR1 SGDLS, CDR2 YYNGEE. Clones were read by immunoSEQ multiplex PCR, and TCRdb kept only the in-frame ones, dropping some. This table holds roughly 2.1 million clones, 85% to 95% found once. The chain is built from TRBV9 and TRBJ1-4; 8 bases match TRBD1. The sequencing sample was made of naive CD8+ T cells from PBMCs. This TCR was sampled from a man aged 18 to 29 in good health. Some clones in this sample may be carry-over from other donors' samples. CDR3 amino acids: CASSASGGTEKLFF. CDR3 nucleotide sequence: TGTGCCAGCAGCGCTTCAGGGGGCACTGAAAAACTGTTTTTT.